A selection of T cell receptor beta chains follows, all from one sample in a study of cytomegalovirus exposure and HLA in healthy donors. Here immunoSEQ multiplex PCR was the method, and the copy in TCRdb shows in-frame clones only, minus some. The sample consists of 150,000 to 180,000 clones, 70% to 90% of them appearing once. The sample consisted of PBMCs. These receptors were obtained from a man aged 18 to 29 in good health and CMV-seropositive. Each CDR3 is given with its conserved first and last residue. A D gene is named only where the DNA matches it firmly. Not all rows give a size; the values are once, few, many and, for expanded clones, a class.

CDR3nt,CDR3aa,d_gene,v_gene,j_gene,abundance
TGCGCCAGCAGCCAAGACGGCGGGAGCCCTGCCACCGGGGAGCTGTTTTTT,CASSQDGGSPATGELFF,TRBD2,TRBV4-3,TRBJ2-2,.
TGCGCCAGCAGTCCTGTTGGGACAGGGGGGATGGAAGCTTTCTTT,CASSPVGTGGMEAFF,TRBD1,TRBV4-3,TRBJ1-1,.
TGTGCCAGCAGCGTAGCCTCCCCTGGGGGGGGCAATCAGCCCCAGCATTTT,CASSVASPGGGNQPQHF,.,TRBV9,TRBJ1-5,.
TGCGCCAGTACCCCCGGGACTAGCGGACTCGAGACCCAGTACTTC,CASTPGTSGLETQYF,TRBD2,TRBV5-1,TRBJ2-5,.
TGTGCCAGCAGCCTTAGGACAGCCTACGAGCAGTACTTC,CASSLRTAYEQYF,.,TRBV5-5,TRBJ2-7,.
TGTGCCAGCTCACCGCGGGTGAACACTGAAGCTTTCTTT,CASSPRVNTEAFF,.,TRBV18,TRBJ1-1,once
TGTGCCAGCAGTACCACTGGGACAGAGACCGAAAAACTGTTTTTT,CASSTTGTETEKLFF,TRBD1,TRBV2,TRBJ1-4,few
TGTGCTAGTACCCGACAGGCAACTAACACTGAAGCTTTCTTT,CASTRQATNTEAFF,.,TRBV12-5,TRBJ1-1,.
TGTGCCAGCAGCTCCCGACCAGGAGATACGCAGTATTTT,CASSSRPGDTQYF,.,TRBV9,TRBJ2-3,.
TGTGCCGTCAATAGGGAGAGCTCCTACGAGCAGTACTTC,CAVNRESSYEQYF,.,TRBV10-3,TRBJ2-7,.
TGTGCCAGCAGCTCCTTGACTAGCGGGAGGTACAATGAGCAGTTCTTC,CASSSLTSGRYNEQFF,TRBD2,TRBV11-2,TRBJ2-1,.
TGTGCCAGCAGCGCGCCCGGGATCGAAGCTTTCTTT,CASSAPGIEAFF,.,TRBV7-6,TRBJ1-1,.
TGTGCCAGTAGTACTACAGGGTTTCAGTCACCCCTCCACTTT,CASSTTGFQSPLHF,.,TRBV19,TRBJ1-6,.
TGTGCCAGCAGTTTATCGACTAGCGGGACCTCCACAGATACGCAGTATTTT,CASSLSTSGTSTDTQYF,TRBD2,TRBV27,TRBJ2-3,.
TGCGCCAGCAGTGGATTCGGACTCGGCATCGAAGATACGCAGTATTTT,CASSGFGLGIEDTQYF,.,TRBV5-1,TRBJ2-3,.
TGTGCTAGTGGTTTGCGGGGACAGGCAGTTTCCGGGGAGCTGTTTTTT,CASGLRGQAVSGELFF,TRBD1,TRBV12-5,TRBJ2-2,.
TGTGCCAGCAGCTTTAGGACAGGTTTAACTTCTAGCACAGATACGCAGTATTTT,CASSFRTGLTSSTDTQYF,TRBD1,TRBV11-1,TRBJ2-3,few
TGTGCCAGTAGCTCTAGCGGGGGGGCGACCGGGGAGCTGTTTTTT,CASSSSGGATGELFF,TRBD2,TRBV19,TRBJ2-2,few
TGTGCCAGCAGTTACGACAGGGGAGGAACTGAAGCTTTCTTT,CASSYDRGGTEAFF,TRBD1,TRBV6-5,TRBJ1-1,once
TGTGCCAGCAGTGAAGCGCCTCGGGGCAAAAACATTCAGTACTTC,CASSEAPRGKNIQYF,.,TRBV2,TRBJ2-4,.
TGTGCCAGCAGCACGCTACCAACGGGACAGGAAATATCTAGCTCCTACAATGAGCAGTTCTTC,CASSTLPTGQEISSSYNEQFF,TRBD1,TRBV7-6,TRBJ2-1,.
TGCAGCGTGATACAGGGGACCCACGAGCAGTACTTC,CSVIQGTHEQYF,TRBD1,TRBV29-1,TRBJ2-7,once
TGTGCCAGCAGCGCGGGGACTAGCGGGACCCAAGAGACCCAGTACTTC,CASSAGTSGTQETQYF,TRBD2,TRBV9,TRBJ2-5,.
TGTGCCAGCAGCTTCACTAGGACCTCCTACGAGCAGTACTTC,CASSFTRTSYEQYF,.,TRBV7-8,TRBJ2-7,few
TGTGCCAGCAGAGCGGACAGGGCTTCCTACGAGCAGTACTTC,CASRADRASYEQYF,TRBD1,TRBV6-5,TRBJ2-7,.
TGTGCCAGCACCTCTGGCAGGGGCGAGCAGTACTTC,CASTSGRGEQYF,.,TRBV25-1,TRBJ2-7,few
TGTGCCAGCAGTGAATGGGGGGAAGCGAGCGCTAACTATGGCTACACCTTC,CASSEWGEASANYGYTF,.,TRBV2,TRBJ1-2,.
TGTGCCACCAGGGGCAGGGGGCTCCTCAATGAGCAGTTCTTC,CATRGRGLLNEQFF,TRBD1,TRBV15,TRBJ2-1,.
TGCAGCGCTTGGCGAGCGGGGGACATTGGAGATACGCAGTATTTT,CSAWRAGDIGDTQYF,TRBD2,TRBV29-1,TRBJ2-3,.
TGTGCCAGTACCCCTCTGTCAGGGGTAGTTCAGCATTTT,CASTPLSGVVQHF,.,TRBV19,TRBJ1-5,.
TGCGCCAGCAGCCAAGAAAGGGGGCAACTCCCGGAGACCCAGTACTTC,CASSQERGQLPETQYF,TRBD1,TRBV4-3,TRBJ2-5,.
TGTGCCAGCAGCTTAAACAGGAATAATCAGCCCCAGCATTTT,CASSLNRNNQPQHF,.,TRBV7-2,TRBJ1-5,.
TGTGCCAGCAGCTTGACAGGGGGGTACCAAGAGACCCAGTACTTC,CASSLTGGYQETQYF,TRBD1,TRBV7-3,TRBJ2-5,.
TGTGCCAGCAGCCAAGCTAGCGTTCAAGAGACCCAGTACTTC,CASSQASVQETQYF,.,TRBV4-2,TRBJ2-5,.
TGTGCCAGTAGGTACAGGGAAGGCAATCAGCCCCAGCATTTT,CASRYREGNQPQHF,.,TRBV19,TRBJ1-5,.
TGTGCCAGCTCACCACTGGGACAGGCTTACACTGAAGCTTTCTTT,CASSPLGQAYTEAFF,TRBD1,TRBV18,TRBJ1-1,.
TGTGCCAGCGGACAGGGGGCGAACACTGAAGCTTTCTTT,CASGQGANTEAFF,TRBD1,TRBV19,TRBJ1-1,.
TGTGCCAGCAGCCGGGGGGGACAGGGAGGAAGAGGCTATGGCTACACCTTC,CASSRGGQGGRGYGYTF,TRBD1,TRBV7-8,TRBJ1-2,.
TGCGCCAGCAGCCAACAGGGTGGCCGGGAGACCCAGTACTTC,CASSQQGGRETQYF,.,TRBV5-1,TRBJ2-5,.
TGTGCCAGCAGGACAGGGAGTCAGCCCCAGCATTTT,CASRTGSQPQHF,TRBD1,TRBV6-5,TRBJ1-5,.
TGCGCCAGCAGCCCGGTTTCAGGGAGCGGGACCTACAATGAGCAGTTCTTC,CASSPVSGSGTYNEQFF,TRBD2,TRBV5-1,TRBJ2-1,.
TGTGCCAGCAGTCCACTTAGCGGGGGCACAGATACGCAGTATTTT,CASSPLSGGTDTQYF,TRBD2,TRBV6-1,TRBJ2-3,.
TGTGCCTGCCGGAGTGGTAATGAAAAACTGTTTTTT,CACRSGNEKLFF,.,TRBV2,TRBJ1-4,.
TGTGCCAGCAGTTATACTCGGGGCTACGAGCAGTACTTC,CASSYTRGYEQYF,.,TRBV6-5,TRBJ2-7,.
TGTGCCAGCAGCCCATCGGGACAGGGGGTCTATGGCTACACCTTC,CASSPSGQGVYGYTF,TRBD1,TRBV7-8,TRBJ1-2,.
TGTGCCAGCAGCGCTGCCCGGGACACTGAAGCTTTCTTT,CASSAARDTEAFF,.,TRBV6-1,TRBJ1-1,.
TGTGCCAGCAGCCCCAGGGGGCCCGTCTATGGCTACACCTTC,CASSPRGPVYGYTF,TRBD1,TRBV7-9,TRBJ1-2,.
TGCGCCAGCAGCCGTTCCGTGGGCGCGAACACCGGGGAGCTGTTTTTT,CASSRSVGANTGELFF,.,TRBV5-1,TRBJ2-2,.
TGCGCCAGCAGCCCGGGGTATGGCTACACCTTC,CASSPGYGYTF,.,TRBV4-1,TRBJ1-2,few
TGTGCCAGCAGCCCTCCAGACAGGGGAAGGGGCAATGAGCAGTTCTTC,CASSPPDRGRGNEQFF,TRBD1,TRBV6-4,TRBJ2-1,.
TGTGCCAGCAGCTTGGGGACTAGTGGGAATGAGCAGTTCTTC,CASSLGTSGNEQFF,TRBD2,TRBV7-2,TRBJ2-1,.
TGTGCCAGCTCACCAACAGAAATCTACGAGCAGTACTTC,CASSPTEIYEQYF,.,TRBV18,TRBJ2-7,.
TGTGCCAGCAGTTACTCTCCAGGGGAGAACACTGAAGCTTTCTTT,CASSYSPGENTEAFF,.,TRBV6-5,TRBJ1-1,once
TGCGCCAGCAGCCAAGATCGACGGGGATCGGGAAACACCATATATTTT,CASSQDRRGSGNTIYF,.,TRBV4-3,TRBJ1-3,.
TGTGCCAGCAGCTTCGGACAAAGCACAGATACGCAGTATTTT,CASSFGQSTDTQYF,.,TRBV7-8,TRBJ2-3,.
TGTGCCAGCAGCGTAGCTATAGGGGGCATGGGTCAAGAGACCCAGTACTTC,CASSVAIGGMGQETQYF,TRBD1,TRBV9,TRBJ2-5,.
TGTGCCAGCAGCGTAGATGGGGCACACTACGAGCAGTACTTC,CASSVDGAHYEQYF,.,TRBV9,TRBJ2-7,.
TGTGCCAGCAAAAACAGGGCGCTATACGGGGAGCTGTTTTTT,CASKNRALYGELFF,.,TRBV6-1,TRBJ2-2,.